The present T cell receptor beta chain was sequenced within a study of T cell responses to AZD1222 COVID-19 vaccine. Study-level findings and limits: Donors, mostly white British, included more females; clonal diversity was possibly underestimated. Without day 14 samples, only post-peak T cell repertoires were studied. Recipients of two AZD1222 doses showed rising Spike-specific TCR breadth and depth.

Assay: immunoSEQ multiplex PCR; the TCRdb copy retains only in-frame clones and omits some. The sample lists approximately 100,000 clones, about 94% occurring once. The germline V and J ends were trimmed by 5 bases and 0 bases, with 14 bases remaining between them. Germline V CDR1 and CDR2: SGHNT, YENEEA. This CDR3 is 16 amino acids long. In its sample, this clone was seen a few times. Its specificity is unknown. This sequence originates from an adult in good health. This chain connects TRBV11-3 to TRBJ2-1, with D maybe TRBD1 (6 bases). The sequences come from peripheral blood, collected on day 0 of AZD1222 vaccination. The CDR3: CASSAPWDTSYNEQFF. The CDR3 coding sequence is TGTGCCAGCAGCGCCCCCTGGGACACCTCCTACAATGAGCAGTTCTTC.